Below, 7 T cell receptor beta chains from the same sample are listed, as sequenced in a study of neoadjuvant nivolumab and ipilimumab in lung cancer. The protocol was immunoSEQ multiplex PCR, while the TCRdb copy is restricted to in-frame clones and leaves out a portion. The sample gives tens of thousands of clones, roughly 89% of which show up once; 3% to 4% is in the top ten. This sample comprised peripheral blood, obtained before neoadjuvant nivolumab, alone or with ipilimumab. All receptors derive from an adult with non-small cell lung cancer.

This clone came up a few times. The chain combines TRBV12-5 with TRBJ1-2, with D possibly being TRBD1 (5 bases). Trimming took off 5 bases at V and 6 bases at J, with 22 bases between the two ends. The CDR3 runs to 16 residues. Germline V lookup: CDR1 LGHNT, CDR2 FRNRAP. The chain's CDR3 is CASGPRPGTGTNGYTF. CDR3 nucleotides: TGTGCTAGTGGTCCCAGGCCCGGGACGGGAACTAATGGCTACACCTTC.

CDR3 loop: CASSSHSGRANEQYF. In nucleotides, the CDR3 is TGTGCCAGCAGTTCTCATAGCGGGAGGGCCAACGAGCAGTACTTC. The chain links TRBV6-6 to TRBJ2-7, with TRBD2 matching over 11 bases. The V gene's germline CDR1 is MNHNY and CDR2 SVGAGI (reference sequence). CDR3 size: 15 residues. Trimming cost V 4 bases and J 5 bases; bases outside gene matches: 7.

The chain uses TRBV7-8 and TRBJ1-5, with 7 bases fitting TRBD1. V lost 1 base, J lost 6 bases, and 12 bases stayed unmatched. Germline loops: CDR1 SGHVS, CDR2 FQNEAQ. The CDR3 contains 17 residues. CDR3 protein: CASSLVPRDRNFQPQHF. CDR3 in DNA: TGTGCCAGCAGCTTAGTCCCACGGGACAGAAATTTTCAGCCCCAGCATTTT. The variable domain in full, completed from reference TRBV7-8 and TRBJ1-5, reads GAGVSQSPRYKVAKRGQDVALRCDPISGHVSLFWYQQALGQGPEFLTYFQNEAQLDKSGLPSDRFFAERPEGSVSTLKIQRTQQEDSAVYLCASSLVPRDRNFQPQHFGDGTRLSIL.

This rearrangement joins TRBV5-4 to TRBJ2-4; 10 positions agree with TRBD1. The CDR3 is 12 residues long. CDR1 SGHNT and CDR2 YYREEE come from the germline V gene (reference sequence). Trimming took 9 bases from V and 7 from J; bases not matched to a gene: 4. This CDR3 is CATGTGENIQYF. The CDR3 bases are TGTGCCACCGGGACAGGGGAGAACATTCAGTACTTC.

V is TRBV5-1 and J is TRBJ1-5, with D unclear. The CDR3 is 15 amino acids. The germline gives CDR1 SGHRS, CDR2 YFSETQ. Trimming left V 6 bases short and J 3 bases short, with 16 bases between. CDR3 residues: CASTLSGGVNQPQHF. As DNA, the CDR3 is TGCGCCAGCACGCTATCGGGCGGGGTCAATCAGCCCCAGCATTTT.

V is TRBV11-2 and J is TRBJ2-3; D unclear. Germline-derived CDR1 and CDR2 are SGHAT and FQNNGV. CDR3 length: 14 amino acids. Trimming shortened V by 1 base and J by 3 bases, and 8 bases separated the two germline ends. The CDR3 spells CASSLGADTDTQYF. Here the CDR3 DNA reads TGTGCCAGCAGCTTAGGGGCAGATACAGATACGCAGTATTTT.

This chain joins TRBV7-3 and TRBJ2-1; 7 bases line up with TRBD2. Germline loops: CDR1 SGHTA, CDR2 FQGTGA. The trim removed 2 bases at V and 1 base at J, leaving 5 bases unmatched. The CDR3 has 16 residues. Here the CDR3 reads CASSLGGSSSYNEQFF. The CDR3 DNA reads TGTGCCAGCAGCTTAGGCGGGAGTAGTTCCTACAATGAGCAGTTCTTC.